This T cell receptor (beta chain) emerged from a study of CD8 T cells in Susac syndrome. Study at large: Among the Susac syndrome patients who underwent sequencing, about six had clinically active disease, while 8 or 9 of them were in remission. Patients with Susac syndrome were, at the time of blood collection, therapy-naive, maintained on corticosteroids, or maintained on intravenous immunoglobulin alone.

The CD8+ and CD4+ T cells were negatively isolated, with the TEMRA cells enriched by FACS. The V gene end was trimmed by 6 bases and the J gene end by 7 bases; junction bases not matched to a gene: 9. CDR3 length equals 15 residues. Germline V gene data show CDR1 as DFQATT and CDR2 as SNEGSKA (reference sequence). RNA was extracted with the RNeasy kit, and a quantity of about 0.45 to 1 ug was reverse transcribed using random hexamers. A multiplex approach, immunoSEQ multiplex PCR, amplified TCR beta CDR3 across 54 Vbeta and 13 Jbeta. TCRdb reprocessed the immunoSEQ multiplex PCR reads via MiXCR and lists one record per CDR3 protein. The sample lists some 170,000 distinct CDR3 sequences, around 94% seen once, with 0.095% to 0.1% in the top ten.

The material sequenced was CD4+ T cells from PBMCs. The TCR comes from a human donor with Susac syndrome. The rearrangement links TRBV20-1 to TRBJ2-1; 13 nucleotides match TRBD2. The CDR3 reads CSASTSGRARNEQFF. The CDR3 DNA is TGCAGTGCGTCAACTAGCGGGAGGGCCCGGAATGAGCAGTTCTTC.